What follows are 6 T cell receptor beta chains derived from one specimen sequenced in a study of cytomegalovirus exposure and HLA in healthy donors. The PCR made use of 60 Vbeta and 13 Jbeta primers. The assay was immunoSEQ multiplex PCR, and TCRdb's table has in-frame clones only and misses some. The data show fewer than 150,000 clones, approximately 74% seen once. Sequenced sample: PBMCs. These receptors all stem from a woman aged 40-49 years in good health and CMV-seropositive.

This sequence joins TRBV2 and TRBJ2-5, with 9 bases fitting TRBD1. V lost 7 bases to trimming and J lost 5 bases; unmatched junction nucleotides: 8. This CDR3 has 14 residues. Looked up from germline, CDR1 is SNHLY and CDR2 is FYNNEI. Here the CDR3 reads CASKDRGMKETQYF. In DNA form, the CDR3 reads TGTGCCAGCAAAGACAGGGGGATGAAGGAGACCCAGTACTTC. Filled out from reference TRBV2 and TRBJ2-5, the complete variable domain reads EPEVTQTPSHQVTQMGQEVILRCVPISNHLYFYWYRQILGQKVEFLVSFYNNEISEKSEIFDDQFSVERPDGSNFTLKIRSTKLEDSAMYFCASKDRGMKETQYFGPGTRLLVL.

The count of this clone is one. This rearrangement joins TRBV30 to TRBJ1-2; D gene unclear. Per germline, CDR1 GTSNPN and CDR2 SVGIG (reference sequence). This CDR3 is built from 12 residues. Deletions cut 4 bases from V and 4 bases from J, with 10 bases between. CDR3 residues: CAWKGGGYGYTF. Written as DNA, the CDR3 is TGTGCCTGGAAGGGTGGAGGCTATGGCTACACCTTC.

V is TRBV5-4 and J is TRBJ1-2; 11 bases fit TRBD1. Germline CDR1 reads SGHNT; CDR2 reads YYREEE (reference sequence). J gave up 3 bases and V 4 bases, and 5 bases lay outside the gene matches. The CDR3 length is 15 residues. CDR3 sequence: CASSHRDRGDYGYTF. CDR3 sequence (DNA): TGTGCCAGCAGCCACCGGGACAGGGGGGACTATGGCTACACCTTC.

V gene TRBV5-1 combines with J gene TRBJ2-7; 7 positions agree with TRBD1. Germline values: CDR1 SGHRS, CDR2 YFSETQ. Trimming cost V 3 bases and J 5 bases; bases outside gene matches: 2. CDR3 size: 12 residues. The CDR3: CASSWQGDEQYF. CDR3 bases: TGCGCCAGCAGCTGGCAGGGGGACGAGCAGTACTTC. The complete variable domain, with remaining parts taken from reference TRBV5-1 and TRBJ2-7, reads KAGVTQTPRYLIKTRGQQVTLSCSPISGHRSVSWYQQTPGQGLQFLFEYFSETQRNKGNFPGRFSGRQFSNSRSEMNVSTLELGDSALYLCASSWQGDEQYFGPGTRLTVT.

The gene calls are TRBV7-9 and TRBJ2-1, with 7 bases fitting TRBD2. The ends lost 5 bases at V and 10 bases at J; junction bases unmatched: 11. The CDR3 extends over 14 amino acids. The germline V gene has CDR1 SEHNR and CDR2 FQNEAQ (reference sequence). Written as DNA, the CDR3 is TGTGCCAGCAGCCTGGGAGGGAGTGTGGCAGAGCAGTTCTTC. This encodes CASSLGGSVAEQFF.

This clone was counted a single time. The chain uses TRBV15 and TRBJ1-6, with 7 bases aligning to TRBD1. The CDR3 runs 15 residues. V shed 5 bases and J 6 bases; nucleotides not matched to a gene: 7. CDR1 is LNHNV and CDR2 is YYDKDF in the germline V gene (reference sequence). In DNA form, the CDR3 reads TGTGCCACCAGCGCATACAGGGGTGGTAATTCACCCCTCCACTTT. Translated: CATSAYRGGNSPLHF. Based on the CDR3 plus reference TRBV15 and TRBJ1-6, the full variable domain is DAMVIQNPRYQVTQFGKPVTLSCSQTLNHNVMYWYQQKSSQAPKLLFHYYDKDFNNEADTPDNFQSRRPNTSFCFLDIRSPGLGDTAMYLCATSAYRGGNSPLHFGNGTRLTVT.